What follows describes a single T cell receptor (beta chain). This sample is drawn from a study of shared clonotypes between healthy human individuals. Study context: The donor pool was made up of two women and a few men aged 18 to 49.

Donors comprised healthy HIV-negative adults lacking recent acute infections or vaccinations. The run depth of the assay was deep. Original analysis: Quality scores were absent from the junction-only immunoSEQ sequences, so filtering differed. Some clones are missing from TCRdb's copy, which holds only in-frame ones; the method was immunoSEQ multiplex PCR. V, J and clone size derive from that table, while D and trimming were established from the DNA sequence. The sample contains about 490,000 clones, over 70% of which appear only once. The sample taken for sequencing was PBMCs. The TCR originated in a woman aged 40 to 50 in good health. Some clones in this sample may be carry-over from other donors' samples.

Here the CDR3 reads CAWATGISGNTIYF. The CDR3 nucleotides read TGTGCCTGGGCTACAGGAATCTCTGGAAACACCATATATTTT. The chain carries TRBV30 and TRBJ1-3; D perhaps matches TRBD1 (5 bases). The CDR3 totals 14 residues. From germline, CDR1 is GTSNPN and CDR2 SVGIG (reference sequence). V was shortened by 5 bases and J by 0 bases, with 11 bases between the two germline ends.